The T cell receptor (beta chain) under discussion was sequenced for a study of blood T cell repertoires in COVID-19. Study context: From T cells, B-cell-depleted T cells, or PBMCs came the material, which was cDNA or gDNA.

Per the authors' pipeline: Nucleated cell counts were estimated from reference gene primer amplification. Repertoires were generated with immunoSEQ multiplex PCR, while TCRdb's copy carries only in-frame clones and drops some. V, J and clone size reflect that table, while D and trimming were determined from the DNA. The sample shows around 3,000 clones, around 87% of them seen only once. Germline V gives CDR1 SGDLS, CDR2 YYNGEE. This CDR3 spans 15 amino acids. J lost 5 bases, V lost 0 bases, and 5 bases had no gene match. Sequenced sample: peripheral blood. The clonotype was recovered from a human donor with active COVID-19. The donor label of this sample is uncertain. V and J are TRBV9 and TRBJ2-5; 9 bases fit TRBD2. This CDR3 is CASSVVASGTETQYF. The CDR3 DNA sequence: TGTGCCAGCAGCGTAGTGGCTAGCGGGACTGAGACCCAGTACTTC.